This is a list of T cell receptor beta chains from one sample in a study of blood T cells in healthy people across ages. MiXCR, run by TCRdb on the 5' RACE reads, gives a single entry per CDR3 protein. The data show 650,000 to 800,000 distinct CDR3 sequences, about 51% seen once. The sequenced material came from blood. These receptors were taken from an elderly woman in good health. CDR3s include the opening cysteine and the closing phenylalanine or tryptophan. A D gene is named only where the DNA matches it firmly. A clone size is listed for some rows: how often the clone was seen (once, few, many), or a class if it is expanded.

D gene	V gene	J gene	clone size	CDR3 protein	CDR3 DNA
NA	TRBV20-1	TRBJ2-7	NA	CSADQVSGSYEQYF	TGCAGTGCTGACCAGGTCAGCGGGTCCTACGAGCAGTACTTC
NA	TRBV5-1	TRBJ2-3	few	CASSLAVQLSTDTQYF	TGCGCCAGCAGCTTGGCCGTCCAGTTGAGCACAGATACGCAGTATTTT
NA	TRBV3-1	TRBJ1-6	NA	CASSGRYNSPLHF	TGTGCCAGCAGCGGACGGTATAATTCACCCCTCCACTTT
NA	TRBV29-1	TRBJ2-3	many	CSVCPPGLTQYF	TGCAGCGTGTGTCCTCCGGGCCTCACGCAGTATTTT
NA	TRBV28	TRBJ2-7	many	CASSLRGASYEQYF	TGTGCCAGCAGTTTAAGGGGAGCGTCCTACGAGCAGTACTTC
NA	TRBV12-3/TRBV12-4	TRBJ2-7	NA	CASNRRGLDEQYF	TGTGCCAGCAACCGACGGGGGCTCGACGAGCAGTACTTC
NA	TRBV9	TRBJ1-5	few	CASSAGGFDNQPQHF	TGTGCCAGCAGCGCCGGGGGGTTTGACAATCAGCCCCAGCATTTT
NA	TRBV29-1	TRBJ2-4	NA	CSVEGDRNIQYF	TGCAGCGTTGAAGGTGACAGAAACATTCAGTACTTC
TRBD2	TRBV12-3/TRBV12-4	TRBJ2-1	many	CASSLQRGGGEQFF	TGTGCCAGCAGTTTACAGCGGGGGGGTGGTGAGCAGTTCTTC
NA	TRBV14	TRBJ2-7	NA	CASSPLGEYEQYF	TGTGCCAGCAGCCCCTTGGGCGAGTACGAGCAGTACTTC
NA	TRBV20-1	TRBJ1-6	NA	CSARDPRGTPLHF	TGCAGTGCTAGAGATCCGAGAGGGACACCCCTCCACTTT
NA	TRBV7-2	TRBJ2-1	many	CASSSGSYNEQFF	TGTGCCAGCAGCTCCGGCTCCTACAATGAGCAGTTCTTC
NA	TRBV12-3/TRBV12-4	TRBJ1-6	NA	CASSPTRGAGYSPLHF	TGTGCCAGCAGCCCAACAAGGGGGGCAGGATATTCACCCCTCCACTTT
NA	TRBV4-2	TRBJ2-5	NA	CASSQDNTNEQYF	TGTGCCAGCAGCCAGGACAATACTAATGAGCAGTACTTC
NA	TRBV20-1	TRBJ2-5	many	CSATIEVGETQYF	TGCAGTGCTACCATCGAGGTCGGAGAGACCCAGTACTTC
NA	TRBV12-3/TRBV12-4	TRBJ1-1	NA	CASSTRGLNTEAFF	TGTGCCAGCAGTACCCGGGGGTTGAACACTGAAGCTTTCTTT
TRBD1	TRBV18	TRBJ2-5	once	CASSRKGAETQYF	TGTGCCAGCTCACGCAAGGGGGCGGAGACCCAGTACTTC
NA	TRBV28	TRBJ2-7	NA	CASSFPDGSYEQYF	TGTGCCAGCAGTTTCCCGGACGGATCCTACGAGCAGTACTTC
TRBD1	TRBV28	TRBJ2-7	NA	CASTPGDREDEQYF	TGTGCCAGCACCCCCGGGGACAGGGAAGACGAGCAGTACTTC
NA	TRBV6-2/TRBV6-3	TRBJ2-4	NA	CAINTMGATNIQYF	TGTGCCATCAATACCATGGGGGCGACGAACATTCAGTACTTC
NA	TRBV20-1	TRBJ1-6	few	CSARPTGLPNSPLHF	TGCAGTGCTAGGCCTACCGGGCTCCCAAATTCACCCCTCCACTTT
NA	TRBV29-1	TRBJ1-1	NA	CSVEVGAFF	TGCAGCGTTGAAGTGGGTGCTTTCTTT
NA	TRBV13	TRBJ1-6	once	CASSVRELNSPLHF	TGTGCCAGCAGCGTTCGGGAGTTGAATTCACCCCTCCACTTT
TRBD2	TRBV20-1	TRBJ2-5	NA	CSARDQREVQETQYF	TGCAGTGCTAGAGACCAGCGGGAGGTTCAAGAGACCCAGTACTTC
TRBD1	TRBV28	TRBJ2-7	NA	CASSRDRALYEQYF	TGTGCCAGCAGTCGGGACAGGGCGCTCTACGAGCAGTACTTC
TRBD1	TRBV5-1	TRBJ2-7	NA	CASSVTGSSCEQYF	TGCGCCAGCAGCGTGACAGGGAGCTCCTGCGAGCAGTACTTC
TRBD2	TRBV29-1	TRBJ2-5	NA	CSGVTSRETQYF	TGCAGCGGCGTGACTAGCAGGGAGACCCAGTACTTC
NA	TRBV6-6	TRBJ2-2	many	CASRSRESAGELFF	TGTGCCAGCAGATCAAGGGAGTCGGCCGGGGAGCTGTTTTTT